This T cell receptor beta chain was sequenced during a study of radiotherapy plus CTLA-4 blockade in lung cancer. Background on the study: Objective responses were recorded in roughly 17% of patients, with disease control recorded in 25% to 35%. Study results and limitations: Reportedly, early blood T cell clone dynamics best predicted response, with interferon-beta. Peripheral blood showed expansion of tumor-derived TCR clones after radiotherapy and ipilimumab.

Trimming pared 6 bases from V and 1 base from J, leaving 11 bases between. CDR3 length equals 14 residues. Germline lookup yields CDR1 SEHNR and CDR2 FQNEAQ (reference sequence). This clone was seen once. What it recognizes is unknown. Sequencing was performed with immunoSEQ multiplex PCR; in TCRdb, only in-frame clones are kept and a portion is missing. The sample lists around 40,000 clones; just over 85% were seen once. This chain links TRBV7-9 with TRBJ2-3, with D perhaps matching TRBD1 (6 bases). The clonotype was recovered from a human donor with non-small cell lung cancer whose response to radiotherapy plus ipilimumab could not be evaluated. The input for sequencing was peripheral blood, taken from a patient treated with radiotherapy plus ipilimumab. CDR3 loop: CASSGGWGTDTQYF. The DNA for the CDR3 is TGTGCCAGCAGTGGGGGCTGGGGCACAGATACGCAGTATTTT.